This T cell receptor (beta chain) derives from a study of CD8 T cells in Susac syndrome. The sequenced target, TCR beta, came from blood CD8+ and CD4+ T cells. An amount of RNA that ranged from about 0.45 to 1 ug was reverse transcribed with random hexamers. immunoSEQ multiplex PCR amplified TCR beta CDR3 across 54 Vbeta, 13 Jbeta. TCRdb fed the immunoSEQ multiplex PCR reads into MiXCR, producing one record per CDR3 protein. The sample shows about 430,000 distinct CDR3 sequences, around 85% of them seen only once. This TCR was sampled from a human donor with multiple sclerosis. Material: CD8+ T cells from PBMCs.

Here the CDR3 reads CASSQGKELFF. CDR3 DNA: TGCGCCAGCAGCCAAGGCAAGGAGCTGTTTTTT. This chain joins TRBV4-1 and TRBJ2-2; D not resolved. The germline CDR1 and CDR2 sequences are MGHRA and YSYEKL. The CDR3 consists of 11 residues. V lost 1 base, J lost 10 bases, and 4 bases lay in between.